This T cell receptor beta chain was retrieved from a study of T-cell memory formation after mild COVID-19. Across the whole study: Largely, TCR clusters stayed within a single donor. Study-level findings and limits: Pre-infection memory already had some responding clones, implying cross-reactive memory joined. Clones contracting across day 15 to 85 had a balanced CD4/CD8 profile; later expanding clones leaned CD4+.

Germline CDR1 is SEHNR and CDR2 is FQNEAQ (reference sequence). V lost 5 bases to trimming and J lost 5 bases, with 13 bases between them. The length of the CDR3 is 13 residues. Employing constant-segment primers, 5'RACE generated TCR alpha and TCR beta cDNA libraries bearing sample barcodes and UMIs. One entry per CDR3 protein results from TCRdb running MiXCR on the 5' RACE reads. Of 540,000 or so distinct CDR3 sequences in the sample, roughly 21% were seen once. This clonotype was found a few times. Its matching antigen is unknown. J is TRBJ2-7 and V is TRBV7-9; D ambiguous. The sequenced sample consisted of PBMCs or a T cell subset sorted from them (not recorded which). The receptor was isolated from an adult woman who had mild COVID-19 (a few samples of this study predate the infection). Cell type and time point are not known. CDR3 sequence: CASSPTGPHEQYF. For the CDR3, the DNA is TGTGCCAGCAGCCCTACCGGACCGCACGAGCAGTACTTC.